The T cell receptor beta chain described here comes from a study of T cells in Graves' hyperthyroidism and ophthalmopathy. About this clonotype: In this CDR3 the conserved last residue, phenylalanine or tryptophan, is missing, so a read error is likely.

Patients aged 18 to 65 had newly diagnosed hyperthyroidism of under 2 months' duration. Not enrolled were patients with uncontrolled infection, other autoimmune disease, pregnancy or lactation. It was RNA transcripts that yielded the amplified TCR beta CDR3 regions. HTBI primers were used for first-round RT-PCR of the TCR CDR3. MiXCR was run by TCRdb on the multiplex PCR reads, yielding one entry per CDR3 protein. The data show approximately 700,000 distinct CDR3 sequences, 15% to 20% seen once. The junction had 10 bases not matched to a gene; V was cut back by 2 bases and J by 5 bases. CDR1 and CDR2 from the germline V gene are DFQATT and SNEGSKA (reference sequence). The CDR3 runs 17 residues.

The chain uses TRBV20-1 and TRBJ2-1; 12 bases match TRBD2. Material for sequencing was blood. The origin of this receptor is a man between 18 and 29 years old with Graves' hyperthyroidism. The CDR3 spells CSARLLAGGNRDNEQFS. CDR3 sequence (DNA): TGCAGTGCTAGATTACTAGCGGGAGGAAACCGCGACAATGAGCAGTTCTCC.